This entry is about one TCR beta chain. The antigen remains unidentified. The repertoire was sequenced with immunoSEQ multiplex PCR; TCRdb's copy has only in-frame clones and lacks some. The data contain about 55,000 clones, about nine tenths of them singletons. This specimen belongs to a study of OX40 agonist ivuxolimab in advanced cancers. Turning to the study itself: The study gave patients intravenous ivuxolimab at 0.01 to 10 mg/kg every 2 weeks. In three patients, partial responses were observed, one with hepatocellular carcinoma and two with cutaneous melanoma.

General observations from the study: Also present in some nonresponders was a low level of normalized T-cell clonal expansion. The average count of expanded clones was higher among CD8+ T cells than among CD4+.

This CDR3 contains 13 residues. CDR1 SGHRS and CDR2 YFSETQ come from the germline V gene. Trimming shortened V by 7 bases and J by 4 bases, and 15 bases separated the two germline ends. The rearrangement uses TRBV5-1 and TRBJ2-7; D might be TRBD1 or TRBD2, each matching 5 bases. This specimen consisted of CD4+ or CD8+ T cells sorted from blood, obtained in a trial of the OX40 agonist ivuxolimab. This sequence originates from an adult with an advanced solid tumor such as melanoma, head and neck, liver or kidney cancer. In DNA form, the CDR3 reads TGCGCCAGCGGACGGGACGGTGGGTACGAGCAGTACTTC. It specifies CASGRDGGYEQYF.